This T cell receptor (beta chain) was documented in a study of cytomegalovirus exposure and HLA in healthy donors. Findings and caveats of the study: Later on, analysis showed that most CMV-associated TCR beta chains appeared to be HLA-restricted. The analysis excluded some indistinguishable V segments, including TRBV6-2 and TRBV6-3.

PCR employed 60 Vbeta and 13 Jbeta primers. The assay was immunoSEQ multiplex PCR, and TCRdb's table has in-frame clones only and misses some. The sample is made up of roughly 90,000 clones, and the top ten hold roughly 15% of it. With regard to this clone: The target antigen is unknown.

The germline gives CDR1 SGHTA, CDR2 FQGNSA. CDR3 size: 17 residues. V was clipped by 8 bases and J by 1 base; unmatched bases: 8. The source material was PBMCs. The TCR was taken from a man in his forties or fifties in good health and CMV-seropositive. V is TRBV7-2 and J is TRBJ2-3, with TRBD2 matching over 14 bases. The CDR3 region is CASQGLAGGHRTDTQYF. CDR3 nucleotide sequence: TGTGCCAGCCAAGGACTAGCGGGAGGCCACCGCACAGATACGCAGTATTTT.